This entry lists 23 T cell receptor beta chains sequenced from one sample in a study of blood T cell repertoires in COVID-19. The assay was immunoSEQ multiplex PCR, and TCRdb's table has in-frame clones only and misses some. Of about 200,000 clones in the sample, 65% to 85% are singletons; the top ten hold 7% to 10%. Sequencing was done on a sample of peripheral blood. All receptors derive from a woman aged 45-65 years with acute or convalescent COVID-19.

V and J are TRBV25-1 and TRBJ2-7; D is uncertain. Trimming pared 2 bases from V and 2 bases from J, leaving 10 bases between. From germline, CDR1 is MGHDK and CDR2 SYGVNS. This CDR3 is built from 14 residues. The CDR3 is CASSEVDKTYEQYF. As DNA, the CDR3 is TGTGCCAGCAGTGAAGTCGACAAGACCTACGAGCAGTACTTC.

The chain is built from TRBV2 and TRBJ2-3; weak D call: TRBD2 (6 bases). The CDR3 totals 13 residues. V was clipped by 0 bases and J by 8 bases, with 9 bases between them. From germline, CDR1 is SNHLY and CDR2 FYNNEI. In DNA form, the CDR3 reads TGTGCCAGCAGTGAAGCCCCCGGGGGTACGCAGTATTTT. This gives the protein CASSEAPGGTQYF.

This clone showed up just once. This sequence joins TRBV29-1 and TRBJ1-4, with D maybe TRBD1 (6 bases). The CDR3 length is 13 residues. Trimming removed 6 bases at V and 6 bases at J, with 14 bases between. In germline, CDR1 is SQVTM, CDR2 ANQGSEA. The CDR3 DNA sequence: TGCAGCGTCATAGGGGGGGGTCATGAAAAACTGTTTTTT. Translated, it gives CSVIGGGHEKLFF.

The chain couples TRBV5-8 to TRBJ1-2, with 8 bases that match TRBD1. Losses at the gene ends were 2 bases for V and 8 bases for J; bases not matched to a gene: 5. The CDR3 is made up of 13 amino acids. Per the germline V gene, CDR1 is SGHTS and CDR2 is YDEGEE. The CDR3 nucleotides read TGTGCCAGCAGCTTTCAGGGGGCTTGGGGCTACACCTTC. Protein product: CASSFQGAWGYTF. Variable domain in full (rest from reference TRBV5-8 and TRBJ1-2): EAGVTQSPTHLIKTRGQQATLRCSPISGHTSVYWYQQALGLGLQFLLWYDEGEERNRGNFPPRFSGRQFPNYSSELNVNALELEDSALYLCASSFQGAWGYTFGSGTRLTVV.

In regard to this clone: The same CDR3 can be traced to other DNA sequences in this sample. This chain joins TRBV19 and TRBJ2-1, with 13 bases lining up with TRBD2. CDR3 length equals 15 residues. V lost 1 base and J lost 7; bases outside the gene matches: 1. Per the germline V gene, CDR1 is LNHDA and CDR2 is SQIVND (reference sequence). Here the CDR3 reads CASSIGLAGGNEQFF. DNA of the CDR3: TGTGCCAGTAGTATAGGACTAGCGGGAGGTAATGAGCAGTTCTTC. Variable domain in full (rest from reference TRBV19 and TRBJ2-1): DGGITQSPKYLFRKEGQNVTLSCEQNLNHDAMYWYRQDPGQGLRLIYYSQIVNDFQKGDIAEGYSVSREKKESFPLTVTSAQKNPTAFYLCASSIGLAGGNEQFFGPGTRLTVL.

This clone showed up just a few times. The chain is built from TRBV12-3 or TRBV12-4 and TRBJ2-2, with D hard to call. V lost 6 bases and J 8 bases, leaving 10 bases between the germline ends. This CDR3 is 12 amino acids long. CDR3 in DNA: TGTGCCAGCAGCCACACTAAAGGGGAGCTGTTTTTT. It encodes CASSHTKGELFF.

This clone is a singleton in its sample. Germline is not matched at one junction end, which may reflect a read error. This sequence joins TRBV20-1 and TRBJ1-1; TRBD1 is a possible D gene (6 bases). CDR3 length: 9 residues. The V gene's germline CDR1 is DFQATT and CDR2 SNEGSKA (reference sequence). CDR3 sequence: CSAKARGAF. DNA for the CDR3: TGCAGTGCTAAGGCGCGGGGGGCTTTT.

This rearrangement joins TRBV12-5 to TRBJ2-3; D may be TRBD2 (6 bases). The V gene's germline CDR1 is LGHNT and CDR2 FRNRAP. V lost 4 bases to trimming and J lost 4 bases, with 12 bases between them. The CDR3 is 14 residues long. The CDR3 region is CASGSGSVSDTQYF. CDR3 bases: TGTGCTAGTGGTTCCGGGAGTGTGTCAGATACGCAGTATTTT.

This clone was counted once. The rearrangement uses TRBV18 and TRBJ1-2; D gene ambiguous. Germline V gene lookup returns CDR1 KGHSH and CDR2 LQKENI. With 5 bases removed from V and 9 bases from J, the gap between germline ends came to 19 bases. The CDR3 extends over 14 amino acids. CDR3 DNA sequence: TGTGCCAGCTCAGCATCGCGGGGAATTGACAGCTACACCTTC. Translating gives CASSASRGIDSYTF.

The chain has TRBV11-2 and TRBJ2-1; 8 bases align to TRBD2. Trimming took 2 bases from V and 9 from J; bases not matched to a gene: 6. This CDR3 comprises 14 residues. CDR1 and CDR2 (germline): SGHAT, FQNNGV. CDR3 nucleotide sequence: TGTGCCAGCAGCTTACAGCGGGAGCTTTCTGAGCAGTTCTTC. This encodes CASSLQRELSEQFF. Drawing the rest from reference TRBV11-2 and TRBJ2-1, the complete variable domain is EAGVAQSPRYKIIEKRQSVAFWCNPISGHATLYWYQQILGQGPKLLIQFQNNGVVDDSQLPKDRFSAERLKGVDSTLKIQPAKLEDSAVYLCASSLQRELSEQFFGPGTRLTVL.

The chain is built from TRBV5-8 and TRBJ2-7; 10 nucleotides align to TRBD1. After removal of 4 bases from V and 6 bases from J, the junction contained 10 bases not matched to a gene. This CDR3 is built from 15 residues. Germline lookup yields CDR1 SGHTS and CDR2 YDEGEE. DNA for the CDR3: TGTGCCAGCAGCGCCGGGACAGGGGTCAGGCTCGAGCAGTACTTC. Amino acid sequence: CASSAGTGVRLEQYF.

The chain carries TRBV2 and TRBJ2-5, with 10 bases lining up with TRBD1. The CDR3 contains 15 residues. V lost 6 bases, J lost 3 bases, and 7 bases stayed unmatched. Germline values: CDR1 SNHLY, CDR2 FYNNEI. The chain's CDR3 is CASSHVTGGEETQYF. The DNA for the CDR3 is TGTGCCAGCAGCCACGTGACAGGGGGCGAAGAGACCCAGTACTTC.

The chain recombines TRBV19 with TRBJ1-5; D perhaps matches TRBD1 (5 bases). This CDR3 spans 15 amino acids. V lost 3 bases and J lost 4, with 13 bases in between. Germline CDR1 is LNHDA and CDR2 is SQIVND (reference sequence). CDR3 loop: CASSIGQGNNQPQHF. The CDR3 DNA reads as TGTGCCAGTAGTATCGGACAAGGTAATAATCAGCCCCAGCATTTT.

The rearrangement links TRBV9 to TRBJ2-7; 10 nucleotides agree with TRBD1. Trimming at V came to 4 bases and at J to 7 bases, leaving 5 bases not matched to a gene. Per the germline V gene, CDR1 is SGDLS and CDR2 is YYNGEE. This CDR3 comprises 13 residues. The CDR3 bases are TGTGCCAGCAGCCGACAGGGGGCGGGGGAGCAGTACTTC. It specifies CASSRQGAGEQYF.

The sample holds a few counts of this clone. This chain joins TRBV6-6 and TRBJ2-5; D perhaps matches TRBD1 (5 bases). Trimming took 8 bases from V and 4 from J, leaving 14 bases between them. The CDR3 runs 13 residues. CDR1 and CDR2 from the germline V gene are MNHNY and SVGAGI (reference sequence). The CDR3 coding sequence is TGTGCCAGCGGCCTTCGACAGTTAGAGACCCAGTACTTC. Protein sequence: CASGLRQLETQYF.

This chain joins TRBV7-9 and TRBJ2-1; D is possibly TRBD2 (5 bases). Germline-derived CDR1 and CDR2 are SEHNR and FQNEAQ (reference sequence). The CDR3 is made up of 13 amino acids. Trimming left V 1 base short and J 6 bases short, with 7 bases between. The CDR3 region is CASSLDLANEQFF. The CDR3 nucleotides read TGTGCCAGCAGCTTAGACCTAGCCAATGAGCAGTTCTTC.

The V gene is TRBV30, the J gene TRBJ2-7; TRBD1 matches at 7 bases. Germline V lookup: CDR1 GTSNPN, CDR2 SVGIG (reference sequence). With 5 bases clipped from V and 4 bases from J, the junction kept 5 bases outside the gene matches. The CDR3 totals 12 residues. CDR3: CAWEGAGYEQYF. CDR3 nucleotide sequence: TGTGCCTGGGAGGGGGCAGGGTACGAGCAGTACTTC.

The chain is built from TRBV27 and TRBJ2-3; 12 nucleotides match TRBD2. J gave up 6 bases and V 3 bases, and 4 bases lay outside the gene matches. The length of the CDR3 is 15 residues. Germline values: CDR1 MNHEY, CDR2 SMNVEV (reference sequence). The CDR3 DNA reads TGTGCCAGCAGTTTTGGACTAGCGGGATCGGATACGCAGTATTTT. The encoded protein is CASSFGLAGSDTQYF.

This clone was counted a few times. The chain is built from TRBV12-5 and TRBJ2-2, with unresolved D. V lost 5 bases and J 6 bases, leaving 4 bases between the germline ends. The V gene's germline CDR1 is LGHNT and CDR2 FRNRAP. The CDR3 totals 11 residues. Here the CDR3 DNA reads TGTGCTAGTGGTCGTGCCGGGGAGCTGTTTTTT. This encodes CASGRAGELFF.

V and J are TRBV11-2 and TRBJ1-4; no clear D gene. The V end was cut by 1 base, the J end by 7 bases, with 13 bases between. The CDR3 has 15 residues. CDR1 and CDR2 from the germline V gene are SGHAT and FQNNGV. CDR3 coding DNA: TGTGCCAGCAGCTTAGTCGGTCAGGACTCTGAAAAACTGTTTTTT. This translates into CASSLVGQDSEKLFF.

The genes are TRBV9 and TRBJ2-7; a possible D gene is TRBD2 (6 bases). CDR1 and CDR2 (germline): SGDLS, YYNGEE. This CDR3 is built from 15 residues. The germline V and J ends were trimmed by 4 bases and 2 bases, with 16 bases remaining between them. The CDR3 nucleotides read TGTGCCAGCAGCCTCGCTTTCGGGAGCCCCTACGAGCAGTACTTC. Translated, it gives CASSLAFGSPYEQYF.

CDR3 coding DNA: TGTGCCAGCAGTTCTAGGACAGTTTTACCTGGGGCCAACGTCCTGACTTTC. This sequence encodes CASSSRTVLPGANVLTF. The J gene is TRBJ2-6, the V gene TRBV27; the D gene is possibly TRBD1 (6 bases). The CDR3 loop spans 17 amino acids. The V gene lost 4 bases and the J gene lost 2 bases, with 15 bases spanning the gap. In germline, CDR1 is MNHEY, CDR2 SMNVEV (reference sequence).

CDR3 sequence reads: CASSHLDRGGETQYF. In DNA, the CDR3 is TGTGCCAGCAGCCATCTAGACAGGGGGGGAGAGACCCAGTACTTC. The chain recombines TRBV3-1 (or the pseudogene TRBV3-2) with TRBJ2-5; 9 bases are shared with TRBD1. V shed 3 bases and J 4 bases; nucleotides not matched to a gene: 6. The CDR3 is made up of 15 amino acids. Per germline, CDR1 LGHDT and CDR2 YNNKEL (reference sequence).